The entry below describes one T cell receptor beta chain. Its cognate antigen is unknown. Some clones are missing from TCRdb's copy, which holds only in-frame ones; the method was immunoSEQ multiplex PCR. The sample yields about 94,000 clones, roughly 89% seen once. This record comes from a study of PD-1 blockade in classical Hodgkin lymphoma. Study-wide findings and caveats: Exclusion was the outcome for patients who began nivolumab under 1 year after ASCT. Baseline diversity was lower in partial responders and progressors than complete responders.

The CDR3 is 15 residues long. The germline gives CDR1 MNHEY, CDR2 SVGAGI. Trimming took 0 bases from V and 1 from J, leaving 7 bases between them. After autologous stem cell transplantation all patients relapsed, and prior brentuximab vedotin exposure differed between cohorts. The receptor was derived from a human donor with classical Hodgkin lymphoma. Specimen: peripheral blood mononuclear cells (PBMCs), collected before the second cycle of nivolumab. The chain links TRBV6-5 to TRBJ2-1; D call uncertain. This CDR3 is CASSYSTGSYNEQFF. The DNA for the CDR3 is TGTGCCAGCAGTTACTCGACCGGGTCCTACAATGAGCAGTTCTTC.